This T cell receptor (beta chain) was profiled in a study of CD8 T cells in Susac syndrome. Trimming cost V 2 bases and J 4 bases, with 23 bases left between them. The germline V gene encodes CDR1 SGHTA and CDR2 FQGTGA. This CDR3 has 19 amino acids. Through negative isolation, CD4+ and CD8+ T cells were obtained, while TEMRA cells were enriched using FACS. Reverse transcription used roughly 0.5 to 1 ug RNA and random hexamers. With immunoSEQ multiplex PCR, TCR beta CDR3 was amplified across 54 Vbeta and 13 Jbeta. MiXCR, run by TCRdb on the immunoSEQ multiplex PCR reads, gives a single entry per CDR3 protein. The sample lists 100,000 to 150,000 distinct CDR3 sequences; approximately 95% were seen once.

This TCR was sampled from a human donor with multiple sclerosis. The sample taken for sequencing was CD8+ T cells from PBMCs. The chain is built from TRBV7-3 and TRBJ1-4; D is uncertain. CDR3 residues: CASSLGRQLGPRVNEKLFF. The CDR3 DNA sequence: TGTGCCAGCAGCTTAGGTCGGCAATTAGGTCCCCGCGTTAATGAAAAACTGTTTTTT. Variable domain in full (rest from reference TRBV7-3 and TRBJ1-4): GAGVSQTPSNKVTEKGKYVELRCDPISGHTALYWYRQSLGQGPEFLIYFQGTGAADDSGLPNDRFFAVRPEGSVSTLKIQRTERGDSAVYLCASSLGRQLGPRVNEKLFFGSGTQLSVL.